This record covers a single T cell receptor (beta chain). What it binds is not known. Only in-frame clones appear in the TCRdb table, and some are missing; sequencing was by immunoSEQ multiplex PCR. Of tens of thousands of clones listed, approximately 91% are singletons. These data come from a study of lymphopenia after photon versus proton radiotherapy. Study-level findings and limits: Post-nadir TCR diversity decline inversely tracked overall survival among those who died. Authors raise, but do not show, better survival with proton therapy. After the lymphocyte nadir, photon-treated repertoires showed oligoclonal expansion, especially of CD8+ Temra cells. Proton therapy kept repertoires fairly stable, unlike photons, which gained effector/memory cells.

This CDR3 has 15 amino acids. Germline CDR1 SGHTA, CDR2 FQGNSA. Losses at the gene ends were 0 bases for V and 3 bases for J; bases not matched to a gene: 5. This clonotype was sampled from a woman in her seventies with pancreatic cancer. Sequencing used peripheral blood, obtained from a patient treated with photon-based radiotherapy. The J gene is TRBJ2-7, the V gene TRBV7-2, with 7 bases that match TRBD2. CDR3 nucleotide sequence: TGTGCCAGCAGCTTAGCGCCTAGCGGAGTCTACGAGCAGTACTTC. Translated: CASSLAPSGVYEQYF.